The 21 T cell receptor beta chains below all came from one sample that was sequenced in a study of T cells in Graves' hyperthyroidism and ophthalmopathy. RNA transcripts served as the template for amplifying TCR beta CDR3 regions. HTBI primers were the set used in a first-round RT-PCR of the TCR CDR3. MiXCR, run by TCRdb on the multiplex PCR reads, gives a single entry per CDR3 protein. The sample records hundreds of thousands of distinct CDR3 sequences, just under 20% being singletons. The sequenced sample consisted of blood. The source of these receptors is a middle-aged man with Graves' ophthalmopathy.

Details on this clonotype: At one end the junction does not follow the germline gene, possibly because of a read error. V and J are TRBV18 and TRBJ2-1, with 8 nucleotides matching TRBD2. CDR1 is KGHSH, CDR2 LQKENI, per germline. The CDR3 consists of 14 residues. This chain's CDR3 is CVSSPTGGAIEQFF. The CDR3 coding sequence is TGTGTCAGCTCACCGACCGGGGGGGCTATTGAGCAGTTCTTC.

This clonotype was detected ten times or more. The chain combines TRBV12-3 or TRBV12-4 with TRBJ2-3; D not resolved. This CDR3 spans 13 amino acids. V lost 1 base, J lost 8 bases, and 10 bases lay in between. The CDR3 DNA sequence: TGTGCCAGCAGTTTAGGGCTCCGTGGTACGCAGTATTTT. Translated, it gives CASSLGLRGTQYF.

The J gene is TRBJ1-1, the V gene TRBV13; D is perhaps TRBD1 (5 bases). The CDR3 sequence is 14 residues long. Per the germline V gene, CDR1 is PRHDT and CDR2 is FYEKMQ (reference sequence). V was pared by 8 bases and J by 7 bases, with 20 bases between. CDR3 DNA sequence: TGTGCCAGCGCCCGTATAGGGGCGTCGGGTGAAGCTTTCTTT. This encodes CASARIGASGEAFF.

The chain uses TRBV4-2 and TRBJ1-4, with 11 nucleotides matching TRBD1. After removal of 4 bases from V and 5 bases from J, the junction contained 6 bases not matched to a gene. Germline CDR1 and CDR2: LGHNA and YNFKEQ. The CDR3 contains 16 residues. The CDR3: CASSRAGTGGNEKLFF. CDR3 nucleotides: TGTGCCAGCAGCCGGGCCGGGACAGGGGGGAATGAAAAACTGTTTTTT.

This clonotype was seen only a few times. The chain recombines TRBV24-1 with TRBJ2-4; 7 nucleotides match TRBD1. Germline V gives CDR1 KGHDR, CDR2 SFDVKD. V shed 9 bases, J shed 3 bases, and the junction held 4 bases outside the gene matches. This CDR3 comprises 13 residues. CDR3 DNA sequence: TGTGCCACCCTAGACAGGGTCAAAAACATTCAGTACTTC. This sequence encodes CATLDRVKNIQYF.

The J gene is TRBJ2-1, the V gene TRBV20-1, with D unclear. The CDR3 runs to 10 residues. Germline V gives CDR1 DFQATT, CDR2 SNEGSKA (reference sequence). The V gene lost 6 bases and the J gene lost 7 bases, with 7 bases spanning the gap. This chain's CDR3 is CSALRNEQFF. In nucleotides, the CDR3 is TGCAGTGCCCTAAGGAATGAGCAGTTCTTC.

There are many counts of this clonotype. The chain employs TRBV20-1 and TRBJ2-7, with TRBD2 matching over 10 bases. Trimming cost V 0 bases and J 10 bases; bases outside gene matches: 9. Germline V gene sequence: CDR1 DFQATT, CDR2 SNEGSKA (reference sequence). The CDR3 is made up of 14 amino acids. CDR3 sequence reads: CSARDVIAGGRQYF. CDR3 nucleotides: TGCAGTGCTAGAGATGTGATAGCGGGGGGCCGACAGTACTTC.

This clonotype was detected many times. The V call is TRBV7-8, the J call TRBJ2-3, with D unclear. The CDR3 has 16 amino acids. From germline, CDR1 is SGHVS and CDR2 FQNEAQ. V was pared by 5 bases and J by 4 bases, with 19 bases between. CDR3 in DNA: TGTGCCAGCAGCACGAAAAGGTGGAGAACATCAGATACGCAGTATTTT. It specifies CASSTKRWRTSDTQYF.

By proportion, this clonotype is large. The chain recombines TRBV9 with TRBJ2-2, with D perhaps TRBD1 or TRBD2 (5 bases each). The V end lost 4 bases, the J end lost 5 bases, and 18 bases lay between the germline ends. The germline CDR1 and CDR2 sequences are SGDLS and YYNGEE. This CDR3 is built from 16 residues. The CDR3 bases are TGTGCCAGCAGCAACAGCCCGGGACCTCCGACCGGGGAGCTGTTTTTT. Amino acid sequence: CASSNSPGPPTGELFF.

The V call is TRBV20-1, the J call TRBJ2-1; 15 bases fit TRBD2. J gave up 8 bases and V 5 bases, and 7 bases lay outside the gene matches. The germline gives CDR1 DFQATT, CDR2 SNEGSKA (reference sequence). This CDR3 contains 15 residues. This chain's CDR3 is CSASRTSGGAHEQFF. In DNA form, the CDR3 reads TGCAGTGCTTCACGGACTAGCGGGGGGGCGCATGAGCAGTTCTTC.

There are many counts of this clonotype. V gene TRBV2 combines with J gene TRBJ1-2; maybe TRBD1 (6 bases). The CDR3 length is 16 residues. The V gene's germline CDR1 is SNHLY and CDR2 FYNNEI. The ends were cut back, 5 bases at V and 7 bases at J, with 23 bases in the middle. CDR3 nucleotides: TGTGCCAGCAGTCTTAACAGGGTGACCTTGTTTAGTGGCTACACCTTC. Protein product: CASSLNRVTLFSGYTF.

In its sample, this clonotype was seen a few times. The V gene is TRBV11-2, the J gene TRBJ2-5; possibly TRBD2 for D (5 bases). The V gene's germline CDR1 is SGHAT and CDR2 FQNNGV. This CDR3 spans 13 amino acids. V lost 4 bases to trimming and J lost 2 bases, with 8 bases between them. This chain's CDR3 is CASSWGEQETQYF. As DNA, the CDR3 is TGTGCCAGCAGCTGGGGAGAACAAGAGACCCAGTACTTC.

This clonotype was counted only a few times. The V gene is TRBV12-3 or TRBV12-4, the J gene TRBJ2-7, with D possibly matching TRBD1 (5 bases). V gave up 5 bases and J gave up 5 bases, with 13 bases separating them. The CDR3 runs to 13 residues. The CDR3 DNA sequence: TGTGCCAGCAGTCTGACAGTAGCTAACGAGCAGTACTTC. Encoded protein: CASSLTVANEQYF.

About this clonotype itself: A much larger clone lies a single base off, so this may be a read error. The chain's CDR3 is CASTRGETVQFF. The DNA for the CDR3 is TGCGCATCCACACGGGGGGAGACTGTGCAGTTCTTC. This rearrangement joins TRBV5-1 to TRBJ2-1; TRBD2 aligns across 7 bases. This CDR3 is 12 amino acids long. Germline values: CDR1 SGHRS, CDR2 YFSETQ. Using reference TRBV5-1 and TRBJ2-1 for the parts outside the CDR3, the full variable domain is KAGVTQTPRYLIKTRGQQVTLSCSPISGHRSVSWYQQTPGQGLQFLFEYFSETQRNKGNFPGRFSGRQFSNSRSEMNVSTLELGDSALYLCASTRGETVQFFGPGTRLTVL.

The CDR3 DNA reads TGTGCCACCAGTGGGGCAGCCCGAGGAGATACGCAGTATTTT. Its translation is CATSGAARGDTQYF. V is TRBV24-1 and J is TRBJ2-3; no clear D gene. Trimming removed 5 bases from V and 5 bases from J, with 13 bases in between. In germline, CDR1 is KGHDR, CDR2 SFDVKD. This CDR3 has 14 residues.

This clonotype was seen at least ten times. The CDR3 nucleotides are TGTGCCAGCAGCTTAGGAGGAGTTGGACTCGATACGCAGTATTTT. Protein: CASSLGGVGLDTQYF. This rearrangement joins TRBV11-2 to TRBJ2-3; D may be TRBD2 (5 bases). The CDR3 consists of 15 residues. CDR1 and CDR2 (germline): SGHAT, FQNNGV. The V end lost 1 base, the J end lost 6 bases, and 14 bases lay between the germline ends.

This clonotype was counted at least ten times. The rearrangement joins TRBV5-1 to TRBJ2-1; D ambiguous. Trimming removed 4 bases at V and 0 bases at J, with 17 bases between. CDR1 SGHRS and CDR2 YFSETQ come from the germline V gene. The CDR3 covers 17 residues. The CDR3 loop is CASSLSGRPSSYNEQFF. The CDR3 bases are TGCGCCAGCAGCCTAAGTGGACGCCCGAGCTCCTACAATGAGCAGTTCTTC.

CDR3 DNA: TGTGCCAGCAGCTCCCTACAGGGAAAAACTTTCTTT. Protein product: CASSSLQGKTFF. The J gene is TRBJ1-1, the V gene TRBV7-9, with a weak D call TRBD1 (6 bases). This CDR3 region has 12 residues. Between the trimmed V and J ends, which lost 4 bases and 12 bases, there was a span of 15 bases. The germline CDR1 and CDR2 sequences are SEHNR and FQNEAQ (reference sequence).

The gene calls are TRBV12-3 or TRBV12-4 and TRBJ2-2; D ambiguous. The CDR3 loop spans 12 amino acids. V shed 7 bases and J shed 7 bases, with 10 bases lying between them. The CDR3, as DNA: TGTGCCAGCACCACGGGCTACGGGGAGCTGTTTTTT. It translates to CASTTGYGELFF.

The gene calls are TRBV6-5 and TRBJ2-3; possibly TRBD1 for D (5 bases). The J call could be wrong; TRBJ1-5 is a better fit for the DNA end. This CDR3 spans 15 amino acids. The germline gives CDR1 MNHEY, CDR2 SVGAGI. This CDR3 reads CASSPQSSGADTQHF. The CDR3 nucleotides are TGTGCCAGCAGTCCTCAGTCTAGCGGGGCAGATACGCAGCATTTT.

This clonotype came up once. The chain joins TRBV7-9 to TRBJ2-1; 15 nucleotides line up with TRBD2. Germline loops: CDR1 SEHNR, CDR2 FQNEAQ (reference sequence). Trimming at V came to 5 bases and at J to 3 bases, leaving 5 bases not matched to a gene. This CDR3 comprises 17 residues. CDR3 region: CASSQGLAGGDYNEQFF. The CDR3 region has the DNA TGTGCCAGCAGCCAAGGACTAGCGGGAGGGGACTACAATGAGCAGTTCTTC.